The clone carrying this T cell receptor (beta chain) was recorded many times. Individual cDNA molecules each received unique molecular identifiers attached to them. TCRdb re-called the 5' RACE reads with MiXCR, one entry per CDR3 protein. The sample yields 60,000 to 65,000 distinct CDR3 sequences, about 9.3% seen once. These data belong to a study of early T cells in non-severe SARS-CoV-2 infection. Deletions cut 2 bases from V and 8 bases from J, with 15 bases between. Germline assignment: CDR1 MNHEY and CDR2 SVGAGI. The CDR3 sequence is 14 residues long. The TCR was taken from an adult who was a healthcare worker with PCR-confirmed SARS-CoV-2 infection or an uninfected control (not recorded which). The sequenced sample was whole blood. The V call is TRBV6-5, the J call TRBJ2-5; no definite D call. The CDR3 spells CASSYTDGWVTQYF. DNA for the CDR3: TGTGCCAGCAGTTACACGGACGGATGGGTCACCCAGTACTTC.